What follows is one TCR beta chain and its context. This CDR3 comprises 16 residues. V lost 0 bases and J 2 bases, leaving 14 bases between the germline ends. Germline CDR1 and CDR2: SGHRS and YFSETQ. The record originates from a study of sequential checkpoint blockade in melanoma. On the study more broadly: Patients were randomized 1:1 to nivolumab-then-ipilimumab or ipilimumab-then-nivolumab first-line. Each arm's sequence ended with maintenance nivolumab.

As for treatment: randomized to nivolumab then ipilimumab (arm A) or the reverse (arm B). DNA-damaging chemotherapy had not been given to any patient beforehand. Live CD3+CD8+ CD19− CD56− cells were sorted from PBMCs. Method: immunoSEQ multiplex PCR; TCRdb's copy keeps in-frame clones and lacks some. This table holds 10,000 or so clones, around 73% found once. The sequences come from CD8+ T cells sorted from blood (inferred from file names), collected from a patient given nivolumab and ipilimumab in sequence. This TCR came from a human donor with melanoma. The genes are TRBV5-1 and TRBJ1-2; D possibly corresponds to TRBD1 (5 bases). The CDR3 coding sequence is TGCGCCAGCAGCTTGGCGACTCCGGGGGGGAACTATGGCTACACCTTC. Residues: CASSLATPGGNYGYTF.